This TCR beta chain was recorded in a study of OX40 agonist ivuxolimab in advanced cancers. Clones were read by immunoSEQ multiplex PCR, and TCRdb kept only the in-frame ones, dropping some. The sample carries approximately 38,000 clones, 80% to 85% recorded once. Germline V CDR1 and CDR2: LNHDA, SQIVND (reference sequence). The CDR3 loop spans 16 amino acids. V lost 8 bases and J 0 bases, leaving 14 bases between the germline ends. The sequence was obtained from an adult with an advanced solid tumor such as melanoma, head and neck, liver or kidney cancer. The sequences come from CD4+ or CD8+ T cells sorted from blood, collected in a trial of the OX40 agonist ivuxolimab. V gene TRBV19 combines with J gene TRBJ1-6; unclear D gene. The CDR3 region is CASSSDNLSYNSPLHF. The CDR3 DNA sequence: TGTGCCAGTTCTTCTGACAACCTCTCCTATAATTCACCCCTCCACTTT.